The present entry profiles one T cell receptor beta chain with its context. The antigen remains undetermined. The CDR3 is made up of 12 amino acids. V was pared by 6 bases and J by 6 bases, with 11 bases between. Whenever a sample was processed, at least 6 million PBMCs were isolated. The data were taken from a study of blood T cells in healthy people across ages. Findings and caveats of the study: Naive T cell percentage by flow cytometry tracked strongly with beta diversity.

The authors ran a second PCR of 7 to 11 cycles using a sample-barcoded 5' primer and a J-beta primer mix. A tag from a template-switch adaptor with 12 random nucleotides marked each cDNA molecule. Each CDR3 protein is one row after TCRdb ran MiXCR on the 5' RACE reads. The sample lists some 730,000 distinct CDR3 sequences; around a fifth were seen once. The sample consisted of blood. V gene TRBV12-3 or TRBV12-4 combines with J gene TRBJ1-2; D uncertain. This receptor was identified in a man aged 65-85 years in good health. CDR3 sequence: CASSSQSNGYTF. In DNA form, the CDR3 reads TGTGCCAGCAGCTCCCAGTCTAATGGCTACACCTTC.